This T cell receptor beta chain was profiled in a study of identifying expanded T cells in peripheral blood. Broader study findings: Differentially abundant clones: 0.95 to 1.5 between replicates, around 17 at roughly 15 days, 19 to 20 at four. Variance in clone template counts between approximately two-week samples significantly increased with total template count across all healthy donors.

Remarks on this clone: Antigen specificity is unknown.

The assay was immunoSEQ multiplex PCR, and TCRdb's table has in-frame clones only and misses some. The sample yields approximately 120,000 clones, less than 90% seen once. During the collection period, no donor immune events like infections were recorded. V was cut by 2 bases and J by 1 base, with 5 bases left in between. Germline lookup yields CDR1 SEHNR and CDR2 FQNEAQ (reference sequence). The CDR3 is 14 amino acids. The sequenced sample was blood. The rearrangement links TRBV7-9 to TRBJ2-2; D is undetermined. This clonotype originated in a person aged 18 to 69 in good health. The CDR3 DNA follows: TGTGCCAGCAGCTTACATGGGAACACCGGGGAGCTGTTTTTT. Residues: CASSLHGNTGELFF.